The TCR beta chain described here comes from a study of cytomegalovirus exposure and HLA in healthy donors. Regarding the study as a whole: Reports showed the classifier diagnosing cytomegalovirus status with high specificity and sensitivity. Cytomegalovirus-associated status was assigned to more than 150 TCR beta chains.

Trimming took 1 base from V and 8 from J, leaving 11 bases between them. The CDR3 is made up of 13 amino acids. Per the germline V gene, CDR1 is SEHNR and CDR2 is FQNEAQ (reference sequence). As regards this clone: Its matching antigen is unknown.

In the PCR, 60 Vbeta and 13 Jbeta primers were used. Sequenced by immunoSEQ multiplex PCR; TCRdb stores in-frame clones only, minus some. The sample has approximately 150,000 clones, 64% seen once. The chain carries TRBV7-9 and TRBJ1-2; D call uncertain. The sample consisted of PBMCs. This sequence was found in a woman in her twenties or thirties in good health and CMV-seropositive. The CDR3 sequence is CASSLGQMSGYTF. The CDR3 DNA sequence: TGTGCCAGCAGCTTAGGACAAATGAGCGGCTACACCTTC. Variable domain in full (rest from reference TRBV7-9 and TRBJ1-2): DTGVSQNPRHKITKRGQNVTFRCDPISEHNRLYWYRQTLGQGPEFLTYFQNEAQLEKSRLLSDRFSAERPKGSFSTLEIQRTEQGDSAMYLCASSLGQMSGYTFGSGTRLTVV.